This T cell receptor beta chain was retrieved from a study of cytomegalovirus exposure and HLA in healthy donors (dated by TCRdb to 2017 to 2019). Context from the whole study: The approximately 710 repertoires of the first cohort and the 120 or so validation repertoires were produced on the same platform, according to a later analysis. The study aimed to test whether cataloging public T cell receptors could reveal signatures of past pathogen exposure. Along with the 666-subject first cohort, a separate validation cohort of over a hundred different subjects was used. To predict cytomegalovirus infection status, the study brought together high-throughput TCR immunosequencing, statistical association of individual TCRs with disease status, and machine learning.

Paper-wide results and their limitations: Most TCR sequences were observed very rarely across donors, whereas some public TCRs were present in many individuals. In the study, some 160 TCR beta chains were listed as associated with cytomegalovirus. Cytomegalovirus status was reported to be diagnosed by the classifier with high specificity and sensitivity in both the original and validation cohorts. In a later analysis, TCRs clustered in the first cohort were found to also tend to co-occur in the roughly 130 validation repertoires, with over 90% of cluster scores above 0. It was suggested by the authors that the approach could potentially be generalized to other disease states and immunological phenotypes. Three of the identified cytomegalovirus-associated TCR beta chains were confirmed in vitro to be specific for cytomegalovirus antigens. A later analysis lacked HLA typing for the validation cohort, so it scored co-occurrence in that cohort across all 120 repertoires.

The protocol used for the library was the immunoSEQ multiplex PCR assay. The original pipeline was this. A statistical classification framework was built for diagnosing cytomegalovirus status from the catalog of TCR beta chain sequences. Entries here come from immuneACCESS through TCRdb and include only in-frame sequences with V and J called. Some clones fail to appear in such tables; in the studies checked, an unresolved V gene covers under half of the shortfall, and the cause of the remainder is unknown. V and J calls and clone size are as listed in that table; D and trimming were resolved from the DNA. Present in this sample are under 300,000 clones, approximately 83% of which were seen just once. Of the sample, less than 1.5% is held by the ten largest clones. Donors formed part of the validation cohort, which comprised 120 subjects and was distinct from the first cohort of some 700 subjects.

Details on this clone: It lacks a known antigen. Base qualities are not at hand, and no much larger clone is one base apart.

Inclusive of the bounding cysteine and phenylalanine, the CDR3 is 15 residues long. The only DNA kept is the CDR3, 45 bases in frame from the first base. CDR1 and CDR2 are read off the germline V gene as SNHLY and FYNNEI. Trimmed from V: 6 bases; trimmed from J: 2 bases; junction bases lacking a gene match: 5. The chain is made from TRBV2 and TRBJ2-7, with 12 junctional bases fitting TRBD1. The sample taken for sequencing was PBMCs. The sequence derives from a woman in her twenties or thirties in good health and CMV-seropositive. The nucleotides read TGTGCCAGCAGACTGGGACAGGGGGCGACCTACGAGCAGTACTTC. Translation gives CASRLGQGATYEQYF.